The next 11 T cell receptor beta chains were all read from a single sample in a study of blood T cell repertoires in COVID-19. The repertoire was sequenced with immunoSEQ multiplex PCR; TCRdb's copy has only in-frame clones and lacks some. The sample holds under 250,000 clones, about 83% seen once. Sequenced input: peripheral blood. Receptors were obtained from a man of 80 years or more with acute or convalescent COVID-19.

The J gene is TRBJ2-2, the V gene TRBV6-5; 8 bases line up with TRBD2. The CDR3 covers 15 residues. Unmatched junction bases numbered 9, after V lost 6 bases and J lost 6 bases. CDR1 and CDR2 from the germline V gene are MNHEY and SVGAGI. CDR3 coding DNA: TGTGCCAGCAGAGGAGCCGGGAGGGTCGCCGGGGAGCTGTTTTTT. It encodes CASRGAGRVAGELFF.

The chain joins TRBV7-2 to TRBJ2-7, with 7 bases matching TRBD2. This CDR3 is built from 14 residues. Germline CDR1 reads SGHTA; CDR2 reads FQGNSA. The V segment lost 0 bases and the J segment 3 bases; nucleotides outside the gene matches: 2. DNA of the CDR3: TGTGCCAGCAGCTTAGCAGCGGGGAACTACGAGCAGTACTTC. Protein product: CASSLAAGNYEQYF. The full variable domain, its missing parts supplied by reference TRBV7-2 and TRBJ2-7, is GAGVSQSPSNKVTEKGKDVELRCDPISGHTALYWYRQSLGQGLEFLIYFQGNSAPDKSGLPSDRFSAERTGGSVSTLTIQRTQQEDSAVYLCASSLAAGNYEQYFGPGTRLTVT.

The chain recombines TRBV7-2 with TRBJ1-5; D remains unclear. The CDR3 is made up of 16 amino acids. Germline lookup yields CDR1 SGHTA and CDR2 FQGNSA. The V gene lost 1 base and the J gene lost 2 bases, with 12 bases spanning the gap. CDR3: CASSLESGVGNQPQHF. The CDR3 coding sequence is TGTGCCAGCAGCTTAGAATCCGGGGTTGGCAATCAGCCCCAGCATTTT.

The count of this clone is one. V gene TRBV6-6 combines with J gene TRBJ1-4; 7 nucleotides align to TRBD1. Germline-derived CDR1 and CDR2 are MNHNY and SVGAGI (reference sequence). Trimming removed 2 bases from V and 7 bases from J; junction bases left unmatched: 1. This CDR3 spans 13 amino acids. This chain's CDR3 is CASSYRDSEKLFF. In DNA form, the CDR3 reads TGTGCCAGCAGTTACCGGGACAGTGAAAAACTGTTTTTT.

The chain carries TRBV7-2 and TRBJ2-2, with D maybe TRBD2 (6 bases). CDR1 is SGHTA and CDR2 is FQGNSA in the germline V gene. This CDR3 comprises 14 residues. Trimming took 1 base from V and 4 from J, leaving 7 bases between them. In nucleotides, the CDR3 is TGTGCCAGCAGCTTAGACGGGGGCACCGGGGAGCTGTTTTTT. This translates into CASSLDGGTGELFF.

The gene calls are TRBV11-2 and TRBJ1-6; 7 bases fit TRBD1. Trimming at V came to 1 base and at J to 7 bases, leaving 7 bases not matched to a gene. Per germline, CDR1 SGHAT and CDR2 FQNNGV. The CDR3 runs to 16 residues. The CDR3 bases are TGTGCCAGCAGCTTAGTCCACAGGGGCAAGAATTCACCCCTCCACTTT. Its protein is CASSLVHRGKNSPLHF. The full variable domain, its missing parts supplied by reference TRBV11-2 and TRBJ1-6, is EAGVAQSPRYKIIEKRQSVAFWCNPISGHATLYWYQQILGQGPKLLIQFQNNGVVDDSQLPKDRFSAERLKGVDSTLKIQPAKLEDSAVYLCASSLVHRGKNSPLHFGNGTRLTVT.

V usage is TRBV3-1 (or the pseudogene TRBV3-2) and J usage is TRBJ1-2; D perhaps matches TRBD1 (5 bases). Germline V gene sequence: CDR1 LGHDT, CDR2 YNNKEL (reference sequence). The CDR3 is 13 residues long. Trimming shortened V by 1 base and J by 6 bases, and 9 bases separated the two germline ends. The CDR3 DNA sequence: TGTGCCAGCAGCCAAGCTCCAGGGAATGGCTACACCTTC. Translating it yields CASSQAPGNGYTF.

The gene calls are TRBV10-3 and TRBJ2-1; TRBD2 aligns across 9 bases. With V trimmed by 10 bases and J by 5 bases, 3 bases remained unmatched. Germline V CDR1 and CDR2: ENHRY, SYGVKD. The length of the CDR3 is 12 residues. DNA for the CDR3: TGTGCCACCCGGACTAGCGACAATGAGCAGTTCTTC. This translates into CATRTSDNEQFF.

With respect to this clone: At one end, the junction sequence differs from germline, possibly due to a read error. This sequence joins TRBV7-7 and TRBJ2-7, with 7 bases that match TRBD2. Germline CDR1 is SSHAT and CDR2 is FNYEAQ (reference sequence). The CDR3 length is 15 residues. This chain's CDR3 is CASSLGRGFSYEQYF. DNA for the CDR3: TGTGCTAGCAGCTTGGGGAGGGGATTCTCCTACGAGCAGTACTTC.

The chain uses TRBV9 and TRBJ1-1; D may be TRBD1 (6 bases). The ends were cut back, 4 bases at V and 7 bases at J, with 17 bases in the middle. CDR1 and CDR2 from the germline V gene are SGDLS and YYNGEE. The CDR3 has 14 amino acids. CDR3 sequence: CASSSAPGAREAFF. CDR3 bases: TGTGCCAGCAGCTCAGCCCCAGGGGCGCGTGAAGCTTTCTTT. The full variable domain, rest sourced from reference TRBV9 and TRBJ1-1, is DSGVTQTPKHLITATGQRVTLRCSPRSGDLSVYWYQQSLDQGLQFLIQYYNGEERAKGNILERFSAQQFPDLHSELNLSSLELGDSALYFCASSSAPGAREAFFGQGTRLTVV.

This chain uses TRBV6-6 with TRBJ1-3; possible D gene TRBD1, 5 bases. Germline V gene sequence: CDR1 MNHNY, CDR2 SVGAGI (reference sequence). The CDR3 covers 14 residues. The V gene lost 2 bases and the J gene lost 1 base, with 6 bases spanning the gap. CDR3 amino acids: CASSYRGSGNTIYF. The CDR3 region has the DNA TGTGCCAGCAGTTACAGGGGTTCTGGAAACACCATATATTTT.